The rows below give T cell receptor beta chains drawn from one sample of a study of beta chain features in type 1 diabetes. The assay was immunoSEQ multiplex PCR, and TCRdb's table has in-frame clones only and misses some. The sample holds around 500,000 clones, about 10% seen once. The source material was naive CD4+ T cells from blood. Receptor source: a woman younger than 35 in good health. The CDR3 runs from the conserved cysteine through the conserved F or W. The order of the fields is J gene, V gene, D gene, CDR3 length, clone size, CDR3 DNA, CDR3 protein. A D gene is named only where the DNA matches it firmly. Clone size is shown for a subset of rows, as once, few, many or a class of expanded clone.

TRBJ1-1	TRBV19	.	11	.	TGTGCCAGTAGTATAGGTACTGAAGCTTTCTTT	CASSIGTEAFF
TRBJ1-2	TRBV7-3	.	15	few	TGTGCCAGCAGCCCCCACCCCTCCTCTTGGCAGGGCTACACCTTC	CASSPHPSSWQGYTF
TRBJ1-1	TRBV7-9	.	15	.	TGTGCCAGCAGCCCCATCAAGAGTCCGAACACTGAAGCTTTCTTT	CASSPIKSPNTEAFF
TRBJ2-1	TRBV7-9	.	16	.	TGTGCCAGCAGCTTACGGCGGGCCATAACCTACAATGAGCAGTTCTTC	CASSLRRAITYNEQFF
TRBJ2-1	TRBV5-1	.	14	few	TGCGCCAGCAGCTTGGGGAGCTCCTACAATGAGCAGTTCTTC	CASSLGSSYNEQFF
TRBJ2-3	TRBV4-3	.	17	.	TGCGCCAGCAGCCAAGATTTTAGTAGGCAGGGCACAGATACGCAGTATTTT	CASSQDFSRQGTDTQYF
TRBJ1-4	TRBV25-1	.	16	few	TGTGCCAGCAGTTCACCCCGTGGGGGGATGGAGGAAAAACTGTTTTTT	CASSSPRGGMEEKLFF
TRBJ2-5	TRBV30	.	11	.	TGTGCCTGGAGTGTAGCTGAGACCCAGTACTTC	CAWSVAETQYF
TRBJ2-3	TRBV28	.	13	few	TGTGCCAGCAGTTTAGCAGGGTCAGATACGCAGTATTTT	CASSLAGSDTQYF
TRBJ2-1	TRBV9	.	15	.	TGTGCCAGCAGCCAGAGCGGCAACTCCTACAATGAGCAGTTCTTC	CASSQSGNSYNEQFF
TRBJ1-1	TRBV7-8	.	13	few	TGTGCCAGCAGCTTTGCCCGAAACACTGAAGCTTTCTTT	CASSFARNTEAFF
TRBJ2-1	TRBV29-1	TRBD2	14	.	TGCAGCGTTGACCCTAGCGGGAATGGTGCTGAGCAGTTCTTC	CSVDPSGNGAEQFF
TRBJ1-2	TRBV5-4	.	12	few	TGTGCCAGCAGCTTAGACATCTATGGCTACACCTTC	CASSLDIYGYTF
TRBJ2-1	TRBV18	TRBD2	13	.	TGTGCCAGCTCACCGACTAGCGGGTACGAGCAGTTCTTC	CASSPTSGYEQFF
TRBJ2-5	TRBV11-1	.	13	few	TGTGCCAGCAGCTTAGGGGGACGGGAGACCCAGTACTTC	CASSLGGRETQYF